One T cell receptor beta chain is described in this entry. These data originate in a study of cytomegalovirus exposure and HLA in healthy donors. Between the trimmed V and J ends, which lost 1 base and 5 bases, there was a span of 6 bases. There are 12 residues in the CDR3. Germline V gene data show CDR1 as LNHNV and CDR2 as YYDKDF (reference sequence). In the PCR, 60 Vbeta and 13 Jbeta primers were used. Clones were sequenced by immunoSEQ multiplex PCR, and TCRdb holds only the in-frame ones, with some missing. The sample lists roughly 150,000 clones, around four fifths occurring once. Sequencing was performed on PBMCs. The sequence was obtained from a man aged 30 to 45 in good health and CMV-seronegative. The chain has TRBV15 and TRBJ2-7; D uncertain. The CDR3 DNA is TGTGCCACCAGCAGAGGGGCACACGAGCAGTACTTC. It translates to CATSRGAHEQYF.